Detailed here is one T cell receptor beta chain. This clonotype came up a few times. Its antigen is not yet known. The input lacks base qualities; no much larger clone sits a single base away. Taken from cysteine to phenylalanine, the CDR3 has 15 residues. Only the CDR3 DNA stays, 45 bases, in frame from base 1. The germline V gene provides CDR1 KGHDR and CDR2 SFDVKD. Trimming accounts for 4 bases at V and 7 bases at J, while the number of junction bases matched to no gene is 9. This entry belongs to a study of glioma-infiltrating T cells (TCRdb year 2016). As for the study more broadly: Glioma tissue, non-neoplastic brain tissue and matched peripheral blood mononuclear cells were used as sources from which TCR alpha- and beta-chain repertoires were sequenced. To gauge divergence between tissue and blood T-cell populations, every tissue-infiltrating repertoire was compared against the peripheral blood repertoire from the same patient. Three low-grade glioma patients, under ten primary glioblastoma patients, and three non-glioma patients who contributed non-neoplastic brain tissue made up the paired cohort. The paper's findings and limits, for the study overall: Small numbers underpinned the group comparisons: about eight glioblastoma patients, three low-grade glioma patients and three non-neoplastic patients. Very few CDR3 sequences were found to be shared between tissue and blood, and this scarcity was attributed to high CDR3 diversity and limited sampling. In non-neoplastic patients, VJ-independent divergence between tissue and blood fell below expectation, whereas in all gliomas, and especially in low-grade gliomas, the divergence rose above expectation.

TCR alpha and beta CDR3 regions were amplified with the iRepertoire nested amplicon-rescue multiplex PCR (arm-PCR) platform from RNA. The input for one-step reverse transcription and amplification was roughly 100-400 ng of tissue mRNA or PBMC total RNA. Following bead purification, Illumina adapters were added through a secondary multiplex PCR, and the libraries were then gel-purified between 200 and 400 bp. Demultiplexing relied on internal 6-nucleotide barcodes carried by the libraries. Sequencing of the libraries was done on an Illumina MiSeq using 2x220 or 2x250 nucleotide paired-end reads. Turning to the authors' computational methods: Paired reads were merged using FLASH 1.2.11 and aligned with BWA-MEM to the GRCh37 human genome, and TRA and TRB reads were then extracted. V and J assignment used an IMGT-derived reference of cassette sequences and CDR3 motifs that included pseudogenes. Reads were translated in three frames, and productive CDR3s were defined as those with a C...FGXG motif and no stop codons. Clonotypes were defined as unique combinations of V-J cassette pair and CDR3 amino acid sequence. Reads were filtered by Hamming distance, thresholded by each sample's sequence error rate in mapped regions. The public reads were reprocessed in TCRdb via fastp at Q25 and MiXCR, keeping in-frame beta chains. Each record represents a unique CDR3 protein, reported with the most common genes and DNA among its rows. It is TCRdb's table, rather than the study itself, that gives the V and J calls and clone size. The sample yields approximately 140,000 distinct CDR3 sequences; roughly a quarter were counted once. The ten top clones hold 27% of the sample.

The receptor was derived from a human donor with low-grade glioma or glioblastoma, undergoing nonglioma brain surgery, or in good health (not recorded which). Sequenced material: glioma tissue, nonneoplastic brain tissue, or PBMCs (not recorded which). The chain joins TRBV24-1 to TRBJ1-5, and 7 bases in between align with TRBD1. The CDR3 here reads CATSEGQMGRQPQHF. The nucleotides read TGTGCCACCAGTGAGGGACAGATGGGGCGGCAGCCCCAGCATTTT.